The rows below give T cell receptor beta chains drawn from one sample of a study of blood T cell repertoires in COVID-19. Data came from immunoSEQ multiplex PCR; TCRdb stores just in-frame clones and leaves some out. This sample has 430,000 or so clones, with more than 75% found just once. The specimen was PBMCs or T cells enriched from blood (not recorded which). The source is a woman in her thirties or forties who had recovered from COVID-19. Each CDR3 is given with its conserved first and last residue. Fields, in order: J gene, V gene, D gene, CDR3 protein. A D gene is named only where the DNA matches it firmly.

J: TRBJ2-7
V: TRBV13
D: TRBD2
CDR3: CASSLGLAGGSNYEQYF

J: TRBJ2-7
V: TRBV3-1/TRBV3-2
D: TRBD2
CDR3: CASSPQRHSGRSREQYF

J: TRBJ2-7
V: TRBV9
D: .
CDR3: CASSVGGSSYEQYF

J: TRBJ2-7
V: TRBV5-1
D: TRBD1
CDR3: CASSPMDRDEQYF

J: TRBJ2-1
V: TRBV27
D: .
CDR3: CASRSPARNEQFF

J: TRBJ2-2
V: TRBV11-2
D: .
CDR3: CASLTHAGAGTGELFF

J: TRBJ2-1
V: TRBV11-3
D: .
CDR3: CASSLDLASNEQFF

J: TRBJ1-2
V: TRBV2
D: .
CDR3: CASSEHPAGPNYGYTF

J: TRBJ2-5
V: TRBV4-1
D: TRBD2
CDR3: CASSPRAGETQYF

J: TRBJ2-2
V: TRBV20-1
D: TRBD2
CDR3: CSASRTSGRAGFGELFF

J: TRBJ2-7
V: TRBV11-2
D: .
CDR3: CASSLLLGDEQYF

J: TRBJ2-6
V: TRBV5-1
D: .
CDR3: CASNLNPGGANVLTF

J: TRBJ2-1
V: TRBV6-2/TRBV6-3
D: TRBD2
CDR3: CASSYSPSGSSYNEQFF